This TCR beta chain was identified in a study of shared clonotypes between healthy human individuals (TCRdb year 2020). Some background on the complete study: A few men and a couple of women, aged 18 to 49 years, made up the cohort. For each donor, three plates each were used for CD4 naive and CD4 memory, two plates were used for CD8 naive, and one plate was used for CD8 memory. Blood TCR repertoires of a handful of healthy adults were deeply sequenced to estimate repertoire size and the extent of clonotype sharing between individuals. Different laboratories and diverse techniques were used to prepare libraries and sequence TCR repertoires, to increase sequencing depth and limit assay-specific biases. Each donor's leukapheresis produced roughly between roughly 0.85 and 10 billion PBMCs. The study at large found these results: Across a few donors, around 5.4% of naive CD4, 3% to 3.5% of naive CD8, roughly 2.3% of memory CD4, and approximately 0.4% of memory CD8 clonotypes were shared. Clonotypes shared by all four sorted-subset donors showed higher generation probabilities than non-shared clonotypes. Based on pairwise subsampling, the degree of clonotype sharing among donors was expected to be affected by sequencing depth. Estimated clonotype richness was generally larger for naive than for memory subsets. The genetic and exposure-history diversity represented was limited by the small number of donors. Rarefaction of sorted-subset datasets indicated incomplete sequencing despite the large sequencing depth. Sampling was restricted to blood, and TCR repertoires in tissue are likely to differ from TCR repertoires in blood.

Using the deep immunoSEQ assay, TCR CDR3 regions were amplified from genomic DNA by multiplex PCR. Extracted genomic DNA from each cell subset was spread evenly across all wells of several immunoSEQ 96-well plates, with each plate serving as a replicate. Each replicate PCR for sorted subsets received about 200 ng genomic DNA, equal to about 30,000 T cell genomes. Purified libraries were measured with a Qubit 3.0 fluorometer, size-checked on a Bioanalyzer 2100, and measured again with the KAPA Library Quantification kit. Every immunoSEQ 96-well plate was sequenced on a separate single-read 150-cycle Illumina NextSeq 550 flow cell. As for the original processing: Because only junctional sequences without quality scores were contained in the immunoSEQ output, filtering matching that applied to full-length reads could not be performed. To assign V/J genes and CDR3, sequences were annotated against IMGT germline references using PyIR, a Python wrapper for IgBLAST v1.9. Reads were filtered out if the reads had weak V/J assignments (E-value above 1e-6), no CDR3, stop codons, out-of-frame junctions, or ambiguous translated residues. A V3J clonotype was defined by an identical inferred V gene, J gene, and CDR3 amino acid sequence. Percentage overlap between repertoires was calculated by dividing the number of shared unique clonotypes by the size of the smaller repertoire. Richness of each repertoire was evaluated using RTK rarefaction, the Chao1 estimator, and Recon v2.1 estimates of unobserved clonotypes. Generation probabilities for all TCRbeta clonotypes obtained by the gDNA method from a few donors were computed using OLGA. TCRdb stores this immuneACCESS table with in-frame sequences only. Part of the clones is absent; in the studies checked, under half of the shortfall reflects unresolved V genes, and no reason is known for the rest. D and trimming were read from the DNA, whereas the V and J calls and clone size are those reported in that table. The sample table lists some 2.4 million clones, 93% of them with a count of one. The leading ten clones occupy approximately 0.37% of the sample.

Compared with germline, V lacks 2 bases and J lacks 5 bases; bases without a gene match: 3. For CDR1 and CDR2, the germline V gene lists MNHEY and SVGAGI. The CDR3 spans 13 residues, from the cysteine through the phenylalanine. Only the CDR3 part of the read is kept: 39 bases, read in frame from the first base. The donors were healthy, HIV-negative adults with no recently reported acute infections or vaccinations. Every donor was a Caucasian adult living in Nashville, Tennessee, USA. CD4+ T cells were enriched through magnetic negative selection, after which naive cells were positively selected on CD45RA and the remaining negative fraction served as the memory subset. After blood collection by leukapheresis, PBMCs were isolated using Ficoll-Histopaque density gradient centrifugation and then cryopreserved in the vapor phase of liquid nitrogen. Analytical flow cytometry was used to check the purity and quantity of each magnetically sorted T cell population. Each sorted fraction had its genomic DNA isolated and then quantified by UV absorbance on a Nanodrop 2000c.

On this clone itself: Its antigen is unknown. Base qualities are missing; no much larger clone stands one base away.

The V and J genes are TRBV6-5 and TRBJ2-7; the junction holds 7 bases that match TRBD2. The origin of this receptor is a man between 18 and 29 years old in good health. Some clones in this sample may be carry-over from other donors' samples. The sequencing sample was made of naive CD4+ T cells from PBMCs. Read against the paper, the sample's cell subset or site label means: CD45RA+ positively selected. Here is the DNA: TGTGCCAGCAGTTACGCCGGGGGGAACGAGCAGTACTTC. This translates into CASSYAGGNEQYF.